The 22 T cell receptor beta chains in this list originate from one sample, sequenced in a study of PD-L1 blockade in urothelial cancer. Indicated time point: peripheral blood 6 weeks after treatment start. Libraries were prepared by immunoSEQ multiplex PCR; TCRdb keeps only in-frame clonotypes and omits some of them. Of some 30,000 clones detected, around 80% appear once; the ten largest clones hold about 3.7%. Here the sequenced sample was PBMCs, taken around atezolizumab (anti-PD-L1) treatment. Every receptor here comes from a man aged 65 to 85 with urothelial cancer.

V usage is TRBV6-5 and J usage is TRBJ1-5; D perhaps matches TRBD1 (5 bases). CDR1 and CDR2 (germline): MNHEY, SVGAGI. Trimming removed 6 bases from V and 0 bases from J, with 6 bases in between. The CDR3 is 13 amino acids. CDR3 in DNA: TGTGCCAGCAGCGACAGTAGCAATCAGCCCCAGCATTTT. It translates to CASSDSSNQPQHF.

This chain joins TRBV28 and TRBJ2-3; D is perhaps TRBD2 (7 bases). Looked up from germline, CDR1 is MDHEN and CDR2 is SYDVKM. V was shortened by 8 bases and J by 2 bases, with 23 bases between the two germline ends. The CDR3 totals 17 residues. CDR3 loop: CASLEGGIAGVTDTQYF. The CDR3, as DNA: TGTGCCAGCCTAGAGGGGGGTATAGCGGGCGTCACAGATACGCAGTATTTT.

The V gene is TRBV7-9, the J gene TRBJ2-6; D ambiguous. Trimming left V 4 bases short and J 0 bases short, with 10 bases between. The CDR3 totals 16 residues. The germline CDR1 and CDR2 sequences are SEHNR and FQNEAQ (reference sequence). The CDR3 sequence: CASSSLPYSGANVLTF. CDR3 in DNA: TGTGCCAGCAGCTCACTCCCGTACTCTGGGGCCAACGTCCTGACTTTC.

The V gene is TRBV27, the J gene TRBJ2-1; TRBD1 matches 7 bases. V shed 7 bases, J shed 6 bases, and the junction held 6 bases outside the gene matches. From germline, CDR1 is MNHEY and CDR2 SMNVEV (reference sequence). This CDR3 is 13 amino acids long. The CDR3 nucleotides are TGTGCCAGCAAAGAGGGGGCAGGCAATGAGCAGTTCTTC. Protein sequence: CASKEGAGNEQFF.

The chain has TRBV5-1 and TRBJ1-1; tentatively, D is TRBD1 (6 bases). Germline V lookup: CDR1 SGHRS, CDR2 YFSETQ. With 2 bases removed from V and 3 bases from J, the gap between germline ends came to 14 bases. The CDR3 is 15 residues long. The DNA for the CDR3 is TGCGCCAGCAGCTTCTCCCAACCAGGGGACACTGAAGCTTTCTTT. Protein sequence: CASSFSQPGDTEAFF.

The CDR3 nucleotides are TGTGCCAGCAGTGAAGCGCTGGTAGTCGGGATGAGAGGCTACACCTTC. Translation gives CASSEALVVGMRGYTF. The rearrangement links TRBV6-1 to TRBJ1-2; no clear D gene. The V end lost 0 bases, the J end lost 8 bases, and 19 bases lay between the germline ends. Germline CDR1 MNHNS, CDR2 SASEGT. This CDR3 comprises 16 residues.

The chain joins TRBV4-1 to TRBJ1-6; 7 nucleotides line up with TRBD1. CDR1 MGHRA and CDR2 YSYEKL come from the germline V gene. The J segment lost 7 bases and the V segment lost 1 base, leaving 10 bases of the junction unmatched. This CDR3 comprises 17 residues. CDR3 in DNA: TGCGCCAGCAGCCAAGTCAGGGTTGGGACAGCAAATTCACCCCTCCACTTT. Residues: CASSQVRVGTANSPLHF.

The chain combines TRBV7-2 with TRBJ2-7; D is uncertain. CDR1 SGHTA and CDR2 FQGNSA come from the germline V gene. The CDR3 contains 13 residues. The V and J ends lost 4 bases and 3 bases respectively, with 10 bases between them. CDR3 coding DNA: TGTGCCAGCAGCTCCAGGCTGTTCTACGAGCAGTACTTC. It yields the protein CASSSRLFYEQYF.

The chain links TRBV7-3 to TRBJ2-6; 11 bases match TRBD1. Germline V gives CDR1 SGHTA, CDR2 FQGTGA. The CDR3 totals 16 residues. V trimming: 1 base; J trimming: 10 bases; junction bases outside the gene matches: 6. CDR3 nucleotide sequence: TGTGCCAGCAGCTTAAGGGGCGGGACAGGGGGGAACGTCCTGACTTTC. It is translated as CASSLRGGTGGNVLTF.

V gene TRBV11-3 combines with J gene TRBJ1-4; the D is unclear. Germline values: CDR1 SGHNT, CDR2 YENEEA. The V end was cut by 5 bases, the J end by 0 bases, with 4 bases between. The CDR3 is made up of 13 amino acids. CDR3 loop: CASSPSTNEKLFF. The CDR3 DNA is TGTGCCAGCAGCCCGTCAACTAATGAAAAACTGTTTTTT.

V usage is TRBV7-6 and J usage is TRBJ1-5, with 7 bases lining up with TRBD1. This CDR3 contains 18 residues. Germline-derived CDR1 and CDR2 are SGHVS and FNYEAQ. V lost 1 base to trimming and J lost 1 base; unmatched junction nucleotides: 10. The CDR3 coding sequence is TGTGCCAGCAGCTTAGTGCCAAGGGGGCGCGAAAGCAATCAGCCCCAGCATTTT. This sequence encodes CASSLVPRGRESNQPQHF.

This clone was observed once. The V gene is TRBV5-1, the J gene TRBJ1-2; tentative D call: TRBD1 (5 bases). CDR1 is SGHRS, CDR2 YFSETQ, per germline. The CDR3 extends over 13 amino acids. V gave up 0 bases and J gave up 3 bases, with 6 bases separating them. The CDR3 here is CASSLAGDYGYTF. CDR3 in DNA: TGCGCCAGCAGCTTGGCGGGGGACTATGGCTACACCTTC.

The chain is built from TRBV6-5 and TRBJ2-7; 12 positions match TRBD2. Trimming removed 6 bases from V and 3 bases from J; junction bases left unmatched: 6. The CDR3 is 15 residues long. Germline values: CDR1 MNHEY, CDR2 SVGAGI. CDR3 in amino acids: CASSPVGLAGYEQYF. The CDR3 nucleotides read TGTGCCAGCAGCCCCGTGGGACTAGCGGGCTACGAGCAGTACTTC.

This clone has just one count. This chain joins TRBV5-1 and TRBJ2-6, with D perhaps matching TRBD1 (5 bases). CDR3 size: 17 residues. V was cut by 0 bases and J by 1 base, with 11 bases left in between. The V gene's germline CDR1 is SGHRS and CDR2 YFSETQ. CDR3: CASSLEGHLSGANVLTF. Here the CDR3 DNA reads TGCGCCAGCAGCTTGGAAGGACACCTATCTGGGGCCAACGTCCTGACTTTC.

This chain joins TRBV5-6 and TRBJ2-3; TRBD1 matches 11 bases. Germline CDR1 is SGHDT and CDR2 is YYEEEE. The CDR3 contains 16 residues. The V segment lost 0 bases and the J segment 3 bases; nucleotides outside the gene matches: 3. DNA of the CDR3: TGTGCCAGCAGCTTGGGGGGGACAGGGGGGACAGATACGCAGTATTTT. Translated, it gives CASSLGGTGGTDTQYF. The variable domain in full, completed from reference TRBV5-6 and TRBJ2-3, reads DAGVTQSPTHLIKTRGQQVTLRCSPKSGHDTVSWYQQALGQGPQFIFQYYEEEERQRGNFPDRFSGHQFPNYSSELNVNALLLGDSALYLCASSLGGTGGTDTQYFGPGTRLTVL.

The V call is TRBV4-3, the J call TRBJ2-1, with 9 positions matching TRBD2. The germline gives CDR1 LGHNA, CDR2 YSLEER. The CDR3 covers 19 residues. V shed 4 bases, J shed 5 bases, and the junction held 18 bases outside the gene matches. CDR3 DNA: TGCGCCAGCAGCCTCCAGGCTAGCGGGATTACAGCCGTTAACAATGAGCAGTTCTTC. Translated: CASSLQASGITAVNNEQFF.

This clone has a single count. V usage is TRBV12-5 and J usage is TRBJ2-5; 7 positions match TRBD1. The germline V gene has CDR1 LGHNT and CDR2 FRNRAP. V lost 6 bases and J lost 0; bases outside the gene matches: 4. The CDR3 length is 14 residues. The CDR3 DNA reads as TGTGCTAGTGGCCGTGGGACAGACCAAGAGACCCAGTACTTC. Protein: CASGRGTDQETQYF.

The chain links TRBV29-1 to TRBJ2-2; unclear D gene. Germline CDR1 reads SQVTM; CDR2 reads ANQGSEA. The germline V and J ends were trimmed by 4 bases and 3 bases, with 6 bases remaining between them. The CDR3 is made up of 12 amino acids. CDR3 region: CSVGSYTGELFF. CDR3 sequence (DNA): TGCAGCGTTGGTAGCTACACCGGGGAGCTGTTTTTT.

J is TRBJ2-7 and V is TRBV13, with D maybe TRBD2 (6 bases). Trimming pared 5 bases from V and 3 bases from J, leaving 11 bases between. The CDR3 runs 13 residues. In germline, CDR1 is PRHDT, CDR2 FYEKMQ (reference sequence). This CDR3 is CASSRTDYYEQYF. The CDR3 nucleotides read TGTGCCAGCAGCCGGACGGACTACTACGAGCAGTACTTC.

Here the CDR3 DNA reads TGTGCCAGCAGCTCCTGGACAGAATACTATGGCTACACCTTC. It codes for CASSSWTEYYGYTF. The chain links TRBV6-5 to TRBJ1-2; D is possibly TRBD1 (6 bases). Trimming took off 6 bases at V and 3 bases at J, with 14 bases between the two ends. Germline V gene data show CDR1 as MNHEY and CDR2 as SVGAGI. CDR3 size: 14 residues.

The V and J genes are TRBV6-5 and TRBJ2-3, with 12 nucleotides matching TRBD2. The CDR3 contains 14 residues. With 6 bases clipped from V and 4 bases from J, the junction kept 2 bases outside the gene matches. Germline CDR1 is MNHEY and CDR2 is SVGAGI. In nucleotides, the CDR3 is TGTGCCAGCAGCCTAGCGGGGGGGGCAGATACGCAGTATTTT. It yields the protein CASSLAGGADTQYF.

This sequence joins TRBV11-3 and TRBJ2-7, with D uncertain. The CDR3 has 11 amino acids. The V and J ends lost 1 base and 6 bases respectively, with 4 bases between them. Germline CDR1 is SGHNT and CDR2 is YENEEA. The CDR3 bases are TGTGCCAGCAGCTTAGGGCCCGAGCAGTACTTC. Its protein is CASSLGPEQYF.